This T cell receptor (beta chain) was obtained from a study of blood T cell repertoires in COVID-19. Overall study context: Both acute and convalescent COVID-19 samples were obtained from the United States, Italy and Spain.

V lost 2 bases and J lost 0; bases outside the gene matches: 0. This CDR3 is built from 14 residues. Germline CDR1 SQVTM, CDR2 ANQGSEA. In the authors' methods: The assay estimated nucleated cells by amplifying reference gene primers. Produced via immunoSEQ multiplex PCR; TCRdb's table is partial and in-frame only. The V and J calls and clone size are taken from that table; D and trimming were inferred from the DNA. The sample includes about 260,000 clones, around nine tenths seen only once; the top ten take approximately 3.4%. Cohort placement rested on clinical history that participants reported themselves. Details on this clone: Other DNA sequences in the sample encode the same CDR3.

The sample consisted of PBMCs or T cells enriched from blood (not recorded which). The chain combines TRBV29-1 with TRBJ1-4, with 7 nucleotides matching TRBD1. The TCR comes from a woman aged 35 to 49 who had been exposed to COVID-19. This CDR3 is CSVEQGATNEKLFF. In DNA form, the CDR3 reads TGCAGCGTTGAACAGGGGGCAACTAATGAAAAACTGTTTTTT.